Listed here is a single TCR beta chain. Its antigen is not identified. CDR1 SGHRS and CDR2 YFSETQ come from the germline V gene. V was pared by 8 bases and J by 1 base, with 2 bases of the junction left unmatched. This CDR3 is 13 amino acids long. The data were taken from a study of vaccination effects on CD4 cells after COVID-19. As for the study in general: The vaccine given was either BNT162b2 or mRNA-1273, in two doses.

Viral peptide pool expansion of antigen-specific CD4+ T cells preceded sequencing in the ViraFEST assay. The culture ran for nine to eleven days, and then CD4+ T cells were isolated. Nobody among the vaccine recipients had prior SARS-CoV-2 infection (nucleocapsid antibodies were negative). Every well got around 1.9 million PBMC, which were grown with about 10 IU/ml IL-2 and roughly 10 ug/ml peptides. A half-volume exchange with IL-2 medium occurred on days 3 and 7. General study findings and limits: Clones from infection and from vaccination both contracted markedly late after vaccination.

The protocol was immunoSEQ multiplex PCR, while the TCRdb copy is restricted to in-frame clones and leaves out a portion. The sample carries about 73,000 clones, approximately 72% recorded once. Sequenced here: CD4+ T cells from PBMCs cultured with HCoV-NL63 spike peptides, sampled before COVID-19 vaccination. This TCR came from a human donor who received a COVID-19 vaccine. The chain uses TRBV5-1 and TRBJ2-3, with TRBD1 matching over 9 bases. CDR3 DNA sequence: TGCGCCAGTCGGACAGGGGGCACAGATACGCAGTATTTT. Residues: CASRTGGTDTQYF.